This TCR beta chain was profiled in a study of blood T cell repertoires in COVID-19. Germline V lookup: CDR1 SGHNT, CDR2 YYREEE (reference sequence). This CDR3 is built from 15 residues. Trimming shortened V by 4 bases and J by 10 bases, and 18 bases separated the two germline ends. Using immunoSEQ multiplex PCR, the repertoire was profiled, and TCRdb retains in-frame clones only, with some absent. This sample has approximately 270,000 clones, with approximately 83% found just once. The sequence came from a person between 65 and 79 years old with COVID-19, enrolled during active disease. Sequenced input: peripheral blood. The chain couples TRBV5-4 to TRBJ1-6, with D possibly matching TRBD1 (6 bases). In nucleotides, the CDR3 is TGTGCCAGCAGCGGTACAGGGATTTCTGCCTCACCCCTCCACTTT. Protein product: CASSGTGISASPLHF. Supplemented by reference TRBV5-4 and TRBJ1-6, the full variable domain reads ETGVTQSPTHLIKTRGQQVTLRCSSQSGHNTVSWYQQALGQGPQFIFQYYREEENGRGNFPPRFSGLQFPNYSSELNVNALELDDSALYLCASSGTGISASPLHFGNGTRLTVT.